This T cell receptor (beta chain) comes out of a study of T-cell memory formation after mild COVID-19. General study results and limits: Pre-infection memory held some responding clones, suggesting pre-existing cross-reactive T cells responded. Whether day 37 second-wave clones are SARS-CoV-2-specific was not confirmed.

Concerning this clonotype: Antigen specificity is unknown.

The 5'RACE method, run with constant-segment primers, produced TCR alpha and TCR beta cDNA libraries (carrying sample barcodes and UMIs). MiXCR was run by TCRdb on the 5' RACE reads, yielding one entry per CDR3 protein. The top ten clones hold around 14% of a sample with about 400,000 distinct CDR3 sequences, about a quarter of them seen once. The trim removed 5 bases at V and 5 bases at J, leaving 8 bases unmatched. The CDR3 consists of 15 residues. Germline V CDR1 and CDR2: SNHLY, FYNNEI. The V call is TRBV2, the J call TRBJ2-5; 10 nucleotides line up with TRBD2. The sequenced sample was PBMCs or a T cell subset sorted from them (not recorded which). The source of this sequence is an adult woman who had mild COVID-19 (a few samples of this study predate the infection). Cell type and time point are not known. The CDR3 nucleotides are TGTGCCAGCAGTCTAGCGGGAGAGACGGGTGAGACCCAGTACTTC. It is translated as CASSLAGETGETQYF. The full variable domain, its missing parts supplied by reference TRBV2 and TRBJ2-5, is EPEVTQTPSHQVTQMGQEVILRCVPISNHLYFYWYRQILGQKVEFLVSFYNNEISEKSEIFDDQFSVERPDGSNFTLKIRSTKLEDSAMYFCASSLAGETGETQYFGPGTRLLVL.